This entry is about one T cell receptor (beta chain). This sample is part of a study of T cell changes during pregnancy in multiple sclerosis. Produced via immunoSEQ multiplex PCR; TCRdb's table is partial and in-frame only. The data contain about 100,000 clones, around 92% of them singletons. The junction had 10 bases not matched to a gene; V was cut back by 8 bases and J by 6 bases. The CDR3 extends over 14 amino acids. Germline loops: CDR1 MNHEY, CDR2 SMNVEV (reference sequence). The chain has TRBV27 and TRBJ1-1; 9 positions match TRBD1. Here the sequenced sample was peripheral blood, taken after pregnancy. This clonotype originated in a female donor with multiple sclerosis, enrolled in a pregnancy study. DNA for the CDR3: TGTGCCAGCCGTAGACAGGGGGGCTTTGCTGAAGCTTTCTTT. Translated: CASRRQGGFAEAFF.